This T cell receptor beta chain was documented in a study of blood T cell repertoires in COVID-19. Study summary: Sample material is recorded as cDNA or gDNA derived from T cells, B-cell-depleted T cells, or PBMCs.

Authors' analysis steps: The assay estimated nucleated cells by amplifying reference gene primers. Profiled with immunoSEQ multiplex PCR; TCRdb holds only in-frame clones, not every one. The DNA gave D and trimming, while V, J and clone size come from that table. The sample includes about 39,000 clones, more than 80% of them seen just once. Germline-derived CDR1 and CDR2 are MDHEN and SYDVKM. The CDR3 loop spans 14 amino acids. The junction had 9 bases not matched to a gene; V was cut back by 6 bases and J by 4 bases. Sequenced material: peripheral blood. The sequence was obtained from a man aged 55 to 70 with acute or convalescent COVID-19. The chain recombines TRBV28 with TRBJ2-7, with 7 bases aligning to TRBD1. DNA of the CDR3: TGTGCCAGCAGCCTCCGACAGGGACGGTACGAGCAGTACTTC. This codes for CASSLRQGRYEQYF. Drawing the rest from reference TRBV28 and TRBJ2-7, the complete variable domain is DVKVTQSSRYLVKRTGEKVFLECVQDMDHENMFWYRQDPGLGLRLIYFSYDVKMKEKGDIPEGYSVSREKKERFSLILESASTNQTSMYLCASSLRQGRYEQYFGPGTRLTVT.